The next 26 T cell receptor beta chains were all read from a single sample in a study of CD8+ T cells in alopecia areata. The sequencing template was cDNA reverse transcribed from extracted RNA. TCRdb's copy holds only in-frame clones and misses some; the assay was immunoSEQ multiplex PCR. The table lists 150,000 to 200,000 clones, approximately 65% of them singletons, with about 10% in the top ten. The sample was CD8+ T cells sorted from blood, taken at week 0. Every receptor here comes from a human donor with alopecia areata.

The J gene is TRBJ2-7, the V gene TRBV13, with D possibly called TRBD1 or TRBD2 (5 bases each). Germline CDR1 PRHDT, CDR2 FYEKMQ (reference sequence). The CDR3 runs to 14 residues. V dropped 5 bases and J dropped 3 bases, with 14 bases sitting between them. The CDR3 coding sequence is TGTGCCAGCAGCCCTCGGGACCAGTACTACGAGCAGTACTTC. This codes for CASSPRDQYYEQYF. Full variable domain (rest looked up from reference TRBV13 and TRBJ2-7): AAGVIQSPRHLIKEKRETATLKCYPIPRHDTVYWYQQGPGQDPQFLISFYEKMQSDKGSIPDRFSAQQFSDYHSELNMSSLELGDSALYFCASSPRDQYYEQYFGPGTRLTVT.

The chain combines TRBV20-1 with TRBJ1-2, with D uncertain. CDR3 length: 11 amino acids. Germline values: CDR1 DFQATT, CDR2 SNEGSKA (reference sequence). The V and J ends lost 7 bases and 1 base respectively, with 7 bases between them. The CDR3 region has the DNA TGCAGTGGAGTCATTAACTATGGCTACACCTTC. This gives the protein CSGVINYGYTF.

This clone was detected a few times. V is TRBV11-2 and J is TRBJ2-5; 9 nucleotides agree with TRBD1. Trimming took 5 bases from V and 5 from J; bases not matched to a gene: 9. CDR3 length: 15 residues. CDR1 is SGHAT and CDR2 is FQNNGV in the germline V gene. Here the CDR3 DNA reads TGTGCCAGCAGCCCGAGGGACAGGGTGCGTGAGACCCAGTACTTC. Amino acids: CASSPRDRVRETQYF.

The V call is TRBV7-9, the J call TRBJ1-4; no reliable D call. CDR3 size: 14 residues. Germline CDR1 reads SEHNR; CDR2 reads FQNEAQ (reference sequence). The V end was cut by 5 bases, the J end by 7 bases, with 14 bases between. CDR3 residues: CASSLDWTGEKLFF. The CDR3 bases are TGTGCCAGCAGCCTCGATTGGACGGGTGAAAAACTGTTTTTT.

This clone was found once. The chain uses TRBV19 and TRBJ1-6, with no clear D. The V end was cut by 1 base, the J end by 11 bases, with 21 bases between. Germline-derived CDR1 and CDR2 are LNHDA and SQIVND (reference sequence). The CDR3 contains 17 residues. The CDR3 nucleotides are TGTGCCAGTAGTATAGCCGAAGTAGGGAGGGCTCTCACACCCCTCCACTTT. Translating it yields CASSIAEVGRALTPLHF.

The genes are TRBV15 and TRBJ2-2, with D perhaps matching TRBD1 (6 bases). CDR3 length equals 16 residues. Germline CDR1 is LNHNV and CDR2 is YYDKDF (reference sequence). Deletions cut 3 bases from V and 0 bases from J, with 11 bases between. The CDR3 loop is CATSSPGQSNTGELFF. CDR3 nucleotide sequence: TGTGCCACCAGCAGCCCTGGACAGTCGAACACCGGGGAGCTGTTTTTT.

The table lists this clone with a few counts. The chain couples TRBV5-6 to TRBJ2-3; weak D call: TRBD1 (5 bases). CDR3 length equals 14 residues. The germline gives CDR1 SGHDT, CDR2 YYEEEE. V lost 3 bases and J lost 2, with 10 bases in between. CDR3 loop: CASSSDRVTDTQYF. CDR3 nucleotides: TGTGCCAGCAGCTCTGACAGAGTCACAGATACGCAGTATTTT.

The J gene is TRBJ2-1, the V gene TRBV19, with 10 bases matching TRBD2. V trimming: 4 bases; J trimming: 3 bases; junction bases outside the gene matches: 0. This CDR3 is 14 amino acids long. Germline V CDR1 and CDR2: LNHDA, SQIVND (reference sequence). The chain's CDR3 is CASSTSGGYNEQFF. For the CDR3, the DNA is TGTGCCAGTAGTACTAGCGGGGGCTACAATGAGCAGTTCTTC.

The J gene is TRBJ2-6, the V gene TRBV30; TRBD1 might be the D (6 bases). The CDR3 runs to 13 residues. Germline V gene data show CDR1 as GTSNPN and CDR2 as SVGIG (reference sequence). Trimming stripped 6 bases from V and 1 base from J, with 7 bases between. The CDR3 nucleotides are TGTGCCTGCACAGGGTCTGGGGCCAACGTCCTGACTTTC. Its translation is CACTGSGANVLTF.

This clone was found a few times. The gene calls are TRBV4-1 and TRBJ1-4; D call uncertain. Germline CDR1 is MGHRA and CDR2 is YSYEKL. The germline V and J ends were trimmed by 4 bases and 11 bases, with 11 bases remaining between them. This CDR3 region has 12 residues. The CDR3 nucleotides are TGCGCCAGCAGCCCTCTTGGAGGGAAACTGTTTTTT. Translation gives CASSPLGGKLFF.

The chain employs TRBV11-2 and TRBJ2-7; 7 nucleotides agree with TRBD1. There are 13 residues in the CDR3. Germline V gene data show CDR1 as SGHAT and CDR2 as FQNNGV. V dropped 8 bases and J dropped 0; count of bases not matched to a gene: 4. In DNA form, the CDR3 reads TGTGCCAGCGGCAGGGGGTTCTCCTACGAGCAGTACTTC. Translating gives CASGRGFSYEQYF.

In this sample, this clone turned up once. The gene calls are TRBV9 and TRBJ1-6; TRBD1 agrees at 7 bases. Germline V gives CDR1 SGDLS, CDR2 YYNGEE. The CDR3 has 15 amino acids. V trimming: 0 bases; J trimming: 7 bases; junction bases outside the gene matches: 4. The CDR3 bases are TGTGCCAGCAGCGTAGACAGGGGACCCAATTCACCCCTCCACTTT. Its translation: CASSVDRGPNSPLHF.

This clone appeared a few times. The CDR3 sequence: CASSDPGASTLNTEAFF. The CDR3 nucleotides are TGTGCCAGTAGTGACCCTGGGGCCTCAACCTTGAACACTGAAGCTTTCTTT. The chain links TRBV19 to TRBJ1-1, with a tentative D call TRBD1 (5 bases). V lost 5 bases and J 0 bases, leaving 19 bases between the germline ends. Per germline, CDR1 LNHDA and CDR2 SQIVND (reference sequence). CDR3 length: 17 amino acids. The full variable domain, rest sourced from reference TRBV19 and TRBJ1-1, is DGGITQSPKYLFRKEGQNVTLSCEQNLNHDAMYWYRQDPGQGLRLIYYSQIVNDFQKGDIAEGYSVSREKKESFPLTVTSAQKNPTAFYLCASSDPGASTLNTEAFFGQGTRLTVV.

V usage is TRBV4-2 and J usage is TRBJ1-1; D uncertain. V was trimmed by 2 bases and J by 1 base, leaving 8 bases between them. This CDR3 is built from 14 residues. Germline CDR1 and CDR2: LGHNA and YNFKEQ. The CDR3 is CASSQSSGNTEAFF. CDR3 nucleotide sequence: TGTGCCAGCAGCCAATCCTCAGGGAACACTGAAGCTTTCTTT.

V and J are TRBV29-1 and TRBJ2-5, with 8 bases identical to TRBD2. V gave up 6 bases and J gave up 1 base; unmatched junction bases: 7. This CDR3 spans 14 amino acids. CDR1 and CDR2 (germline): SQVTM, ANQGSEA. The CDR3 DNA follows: TGCAGCGTCTCCCCCCGGGGGGGCCAAGAGACCCAGTACTTC. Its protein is CSVSPRGGQETQYF.

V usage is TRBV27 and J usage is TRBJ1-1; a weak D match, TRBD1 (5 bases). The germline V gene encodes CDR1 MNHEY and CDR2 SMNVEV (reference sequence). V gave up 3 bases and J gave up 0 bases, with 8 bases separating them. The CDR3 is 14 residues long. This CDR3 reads CASSFGAMNTEAFF. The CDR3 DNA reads TGTGCCAGCAGTTTCGGGGCCATGAACACTGAAGCTTTCTTT.

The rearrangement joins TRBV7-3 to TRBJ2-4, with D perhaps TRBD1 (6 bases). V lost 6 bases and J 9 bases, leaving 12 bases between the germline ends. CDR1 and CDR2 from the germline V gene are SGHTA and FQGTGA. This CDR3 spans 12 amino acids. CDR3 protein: CASSGGSGIQYF. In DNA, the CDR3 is TGTGCCAGCAGTGGGGGCTCGGGCATTCAGTACTTC.

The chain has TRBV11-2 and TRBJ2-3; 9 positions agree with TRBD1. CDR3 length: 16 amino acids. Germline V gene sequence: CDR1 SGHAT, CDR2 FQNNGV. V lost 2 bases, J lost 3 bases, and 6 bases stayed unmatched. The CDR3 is CASSLFGTGRTDTQYF. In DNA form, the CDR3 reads TGTGCCAGCAGCTTATTCGGGACAGGGAGAACAGATACGCAGTATTTT.

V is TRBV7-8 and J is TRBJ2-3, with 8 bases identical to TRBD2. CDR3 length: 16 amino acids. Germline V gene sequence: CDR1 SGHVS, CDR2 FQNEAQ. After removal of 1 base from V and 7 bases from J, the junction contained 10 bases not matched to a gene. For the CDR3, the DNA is TGTGCCAGCAGCTTAGGGGGCGGGGGGACACGACATACGCAGTATTTT. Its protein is CASSLGGGGTRHTQYF.

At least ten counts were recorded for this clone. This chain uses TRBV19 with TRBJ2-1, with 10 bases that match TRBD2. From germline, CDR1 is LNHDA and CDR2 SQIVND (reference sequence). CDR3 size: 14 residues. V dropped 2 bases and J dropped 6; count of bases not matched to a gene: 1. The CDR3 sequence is CASSISGGANEQFF. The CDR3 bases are TGTGCCAGTAGTATAAGCGGGGGGGCCAATGAGCAGTTCTTC.

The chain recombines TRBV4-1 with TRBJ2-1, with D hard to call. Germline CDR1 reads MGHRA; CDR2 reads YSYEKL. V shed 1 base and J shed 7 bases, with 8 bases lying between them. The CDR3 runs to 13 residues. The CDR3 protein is CASSQGVYNEQFF. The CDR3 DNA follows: TGCGCCAGCAGCCAAGGGGTCTATAATGAGCAGTTCTTC.

Here the CDR3 DNA reads TGTGCCAGTGGGATTGACGGGGGGTGGAATGAGCAGTTCTTC. Its protein is CASGIDGGWNEQFF. The chain has TRBV6-5 and TRBJ2-1, with 7 bases lining up with TRBD2. Germline lookup yields CDR1 MNHEY and CDR2 SVGAGI. The CDR3 loop spans 14 amino acids. Unmatched junction bases numbered 12, after V lost 9 bases and J lost 7 bases.

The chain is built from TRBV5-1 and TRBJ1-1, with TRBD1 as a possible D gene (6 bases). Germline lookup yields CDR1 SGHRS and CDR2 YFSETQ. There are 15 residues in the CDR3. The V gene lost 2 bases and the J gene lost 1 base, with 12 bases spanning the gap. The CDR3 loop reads CASSFRGMANTEAFF. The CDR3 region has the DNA TGCGCCAGCAGCTTTAGGGGGATGGCGAACACTGAAGCTTTCTTT.

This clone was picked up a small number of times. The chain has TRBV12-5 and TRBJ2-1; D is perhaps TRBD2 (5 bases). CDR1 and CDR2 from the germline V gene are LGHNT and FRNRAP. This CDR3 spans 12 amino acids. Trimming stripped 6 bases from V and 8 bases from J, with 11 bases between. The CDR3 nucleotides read TGTGCTAGTGGCGGGATAATAGATGAGCAGTTCTTC. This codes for CASGGIIDEQFF.

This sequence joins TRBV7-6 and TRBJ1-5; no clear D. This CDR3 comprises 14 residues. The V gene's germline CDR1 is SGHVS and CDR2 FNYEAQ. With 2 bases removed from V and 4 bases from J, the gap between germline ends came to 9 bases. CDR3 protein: CASSLSDWNQPQHF. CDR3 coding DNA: TGTGCCAGCAGCTTATCGGACTGGAATCAGCCCCAGCATTTT. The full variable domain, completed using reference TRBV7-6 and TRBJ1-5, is GAGVSQSPRYKVTKRGQDVALRCDPISGHVSLYWYRQALGQGPEFLTYFNYEAQQDKSGLPNDRFSAERPEGSISTLTIQRTEQRDSAMYRCASSLSDWNQPQHFGDGTRLSIL.

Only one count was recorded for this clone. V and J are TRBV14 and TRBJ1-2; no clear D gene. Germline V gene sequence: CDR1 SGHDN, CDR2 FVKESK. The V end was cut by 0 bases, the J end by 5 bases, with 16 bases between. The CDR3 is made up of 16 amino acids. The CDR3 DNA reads TGTGCCAGCAGCCAAGATAGCCGCGGAGGCTCATATGGCTACACCTTC. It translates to CASSQDSRGGSYGYTF.